These 32 T cell receptor beta chains came from one sample sequenced in a study of T cells in Graves' hyperthyroidism and ophthalmopathy (dated by TCRdb to between 2018 and 2021). The receptor library was made with multiplex PCR. For sequencing, an Illumina HiSeq 2000 was employed. The TCR beta CDR3 regions were amplified from the RNA transcripts. The TCR CDR3 was subjected to a first round of RT-PCR using the HTBI primer set and the Qiagen OneStep RT-PCR kit. TCRdb applied fastp at Q25 and MiXCR to the public reads, then kept only in-frame beta chains. Every entry covers one CDR3 protein and lists the most common genes and DNA from its rows. A total of about 590,000 distinct CDR3 sequences appear in this sample, 14% of them only once. Of the sample, over 6% falls within the top ten clones. Source material: blood. Receptor source: a woman aged 18-29 years with Graves' ophthalmopathy.

V is TRBV5-6 and J is TRBJ2-7; D gene uncertain. The germline V gene encodes CDR1 SGHDT and CDR2 YYEEEE. The CDR3 extends over 15 amino acids. Trimming took off 0 bases at V and 3 bases at J, with 13 bases between the two ends. The CDR3 loop reads CASSLGDRHFYEQYF. The CDR3 region has the DNA TGTGCCAGCAGCTTGGGGGATCGGCACTTCTACGAGCAGTACTTC.

The table lists this clonotype with many counts. The V call is TRBV4-2, the J call TRBJ1-5; TRBD1 matches at 7 bases. Germline CDR1 LGHNA, CDR2 YNFKEQ. The length of the CDR3 is 15 residues. V was pared by 2 bases and J by 3 bases, with 4 bases of the junction left unmatched. The CDR3 DNA follows: TGTGCCAGCAGCCAATGGGACAGAGACAATCAGCCCCAGCATTTT. Translating it yields CASSQWDRDNQPQHF.

The chain employs TRBV4-3 and TRBJ2-7, with 8 bases lining up with TRBD1. Germline V gene sequence: CDR1 LGHNA, CDR2 YSLEER. This CDR3 has 15 residues. J was trimmed by 4 bases and V by 3 bases; bases with no gene match: 8. This CDR3 reads CASSHSGQGIYEQYF. CDR3 DNA: TGCGCCAGCAGCCACTCCGGACAGGGAATTTACGAGCAGTACTTC.

This clonotype was observed at least ten times. The chain combines TRBV6-2 or TRBV6-3 with TRBJ1-2; D is unclear. The CDR3 totals 14 residues. The germline V gene has CDR1 MNHEY and CDR2 SVGEGT. Between the trimmed V and J ends, which lost 2 bases and 4 bases, there was a span of 11 bases. The CDR3 reads CASSYQQEVYGYTF. The CDR3 bases are TGTGCCAGCAGTTACCAGCAGGAAGTCTATGGCTACACCTTC.

This sequence joins TRBV4-1 and TRBJ2-7; 10 bases line up with TRBD2. This CDR3 is 15 amino acids long. The V gene's germline CDR1 is MGHRA and CDR2 YSYEKL. With V trimmed by 3 bases and J by 3 bases, 5 bases remained unmatched. CDR3 DNA sequence: TGCGCCAGCAGCCAGTCTCCTAGCGGGAGCTACGAGCAGTACTTC. Amino acid sequence: CASSQSPSGSYEQYF.

This clonotype was observed many times. This chain uses TRBV12-3 or TRBV12-4 with TRBJ2-7, with D possibly matching TRBD2 (5 bases). The germline V and J ends were trimmed by 2 bases and 5 bases, with 16 bases remaining between them. CDR3 length: 15 residues. The CDR3 region has the DNA TGTGCCAGCAGTTTAAGAGGGAAAGGGCTCGACGAGCAGTACTTC. Encoded protein: CASSLRGKGLDEQYF.

This chain joins TRBV7-2 and TRBJ2-5; D perhaps matches TRBD2 (6 bases). CDR1 is SGHTA and CDR2 is FQGNSA in the germline V gene. The CDR3 totals 15 residues. V was clipped by 5 bases and J by 4 bases, with 17 bases between them. The chain's CDR3 is CASSQRLPAGETQYF. CDR3 nucleotide sequence: TGTGCCAGCAGCCAACGGTTGCCAGCGGGAGAGACCCAGTACTTC.

Only one count was recorded for this clonotype. Possible read error: a much larger clone is one base away. The chain uses TRBV28 and TRBJ2-2; perhaps TRBD2 as D (6 bases). Trimming took 5 bases from V and 6 from J, leaving 13 bases between them. Germline loops: CDR1 MDHEN, CDR2 SYDVKM. The CDR3 extends over 14 amino acids. The CDR3 bases are TGTGCCAGCAGTCCCAACGGGGGACCCGGGGAGCTGTTTTTT. This encodes CASSPNGGPGELFF.

This CDR3 is CSARGLADNYEQYF. CDR3 nucleotide sequence: TGCAGTGCTAGGGGACTAGCGGACAACTACGAGCAGTACTTC. The chain recombines TRBV20-1 with TRBJ2-7, with TRBD2 identical over 11 bases. The CDR3 totals 14 residues. V was clipped by 3 bases and J by 3 bases; unmatched bases: 4. Germline V gene sequence: CDR1 DFQATT, CDR2 SNEGSKA (reference sequence).

This clonotype was seen ten or more times. This chain joins TRBV10-3 and TRBJ1-2, with D possibly TRBD1 on 6 matching bases. This CDR3 has 17 residues. CDR1 and CDR2 (germline): ENHRY, SYGVKD. Trimming shortened V by 8 bases and J by 0 bases, and 22 bases separated the two germline ends. This chain's CDR3 is CAIGPSLGQGSNYGYTF. For the CDR3, the DNA is TGTGCCATCGGGCCGTCATTGGGCCAGGGGTCTAACTATGGCTACACCTTC.

This clonotype was picked up many times. The V call is TRBV2, the J call TRBJ1-2, with D possibly TRBD1 on 5 matching bases. The germline V and J ends were trimmed by 4 bases and 8 bases, with 17 bases remaining between them. The CDR3 extends over 14 amino acids. The germline V gene has CDR1 SNHLY and CDR2 FYNNEI. CDR3 DNA sequence: TGTGCCAGCAGTGTAAATGGGGACCGGCAAGGCTACACCTTC. Translating it yields CASSVNGDRQGYTF.

This clonotype has just a few counts. Because it lacks the conserved phenylalanine or tryptophan at the end, this CDR3 is likely a read error. The chain is built from TRBV11-3 and TRBJ2-5, with D perhaps being TRBD1 or TRBD2 (5 bases each). Trimming took off 7 bases at V and 0 bases at J, with 12 bases between the two ends. Per germline, CDR1 SGHNT and CDR2 YENEEA. This CDR3 is 14 amino acids long. The CDR3 bases are TGTGCCAGCAATCCGGGACGGAACCAAGAGACCCAGTACTCC. This gives the protein CASNPGRNQETQYS.

This clonotype was found a few times. A much bigger clone sits one base away, suggesting this may be a read error. The chain links TRBV7-2 to TRBJ1-1; D is undetermined. The V gene's germline CDR1 is SGHTA and CDR2 FQGNSA. The CDR3 is 14 residues long. The CDR3 DNA follows: TGTGCCAGCAGCTTATGGGCCCGGAACACTGAAGCTCTCTTT. Protein sequence: CASSLWARNTEALF. The full variable domain, its missing parts supplied by reference TRBV7-2 and TRBJ1-1, is GAGVSQSPSNKVTEKGKDVELRCDPISGHTALYWYRQSLGQGLEFLIYFQGNSAPDKSGLPSDRFSAERTGGSVSTLTIQRTQQEDSAVYLCASSLWARNTEALFGQGTRLTVV.

This clonotype was recorded many times. The chain couples TRBV11-3 to TRBJ2-2; maybe TRBD1 (6 bases). V was shortened by 5 bases and J by 3 bases, with 13 bases between the two germline ends. There are 15 residues in the CDR3. Germline CDR1 and CDR2: SGHNT and YENEEA. DNA of the CDR3: TGTGCCAGCAGCCCTGGGGGCGCGGACACCGGGGAGCTGTTTTTT. It encodes CASSPGGADTGELFF.

This clonotype was seen ten or more times. V and J are TRBV6-2 or TRBV6-3 and TRBJ2-1; TRBD2 agrees at 10 bases. The V and J ends lost 0 bases and 6 bases, in that order; junction bases with no gene match: 20. CDR1 and CDR2 (germline): MNHEY, SVGEGT. The CDR3 contains 21 residues. CDR3 coding DNA: TGTGCCAGCAGTTACTCGATAAATAGCGGGAGGACCCCCCTGCACCCCAATGAGCAGTTCTTC. Translated: CASSYSINSGRTPLHPNEQFF.

This clonotype was seen at least ten times. The V gene is TRBV10-3, the J gene TRBJ2-3; TRBD1 matches at 9 bases. CDR1 is ENHRY, CDR2 SYGVKD, per germline. With V trimmed by 5 bases and J by 6 bases, 6 bases remained unmatched. This CDR3 is built from 14 residues. The CDR3 DNA is TGTGCCATCAGTAGGACAGGGGTGGGGGATACGCAGTATTTT. Amino acid sequence: CAISRTGVGDTQYF.

This clonotype was observed at least ten times. The V gene is TRBV20-1, the J gene TRBJ2-3, with TRBD1 matching 9 bases. CDR3 length: 15 amino acids. The germline V gene encodes CDR1 DFQATT and CDR2 SNEGSKA (reference sequence). V dropped 1 base and J dropped 4; count of bases not matched to a gene: 6. In DNA form, the CDR3 reads TGCAGTGCTAGAGGGACAGGGGATCCCGCAGATACGCAGTATTTT. Its protein product is CSARGTGDPADTQYF.

This clonotype has only a few counts. The CDR3 DNA reads as TGCAGTGCTGTTGACAGCGGCTCTAGCACAGATACGCAGTATTTT. Translating gives CSAVDSGSSTDTQYF. V gene TRBV20-1 combines with J gene TRBJ2-3; perhaps D is TRBD1 or TRBD2 (5 bases each). V gave up 5 bases and J gave up 0 bases, with 15 bases separating them. Per germline, CDR1 DFQATT and CDR2 SNEGSKA (reference sequence). CDR3 size: 15 residues.

This clonotype was counted many times. The gene calls are TRBV20-1 and TRBJ2-7; 10 bases are a match to TRBD1. Germline V gives CDR1 DFQATT, CDR2 SNEGSKA (reference sequence). With V trimmed by 0 bases and J by 4 bases, 6 bases remained unmatched. There are 15 residues in the CDR3. CDR3 in DNA: TGCAGTGCTAGAGATCTGGGACAGGGGTCATACGAGCAGTACTTC. This encodes CSARDLGQGSYEQYF.

Many counts were recorded for this clonotype. The chain is built from TRBV12-3 or TRBV12-4 and TRBJ1-5, with 10 bases aligning to TRBD1. V trimming: 5 bases; J trimming: 0 bases; junction bases outside the gene matches: 7. The CDR3 is 17 residues long. The CDR3: CASSPDRGGYSNQPQHF. The CDR3 coding sequence is TGTGCCAGCAGTCCGGACAGGGGGGGTTATAGCAATCAGCCCCAGCATTTT.

This clonotype has ten or more counts. The DNA for the CDR3 is TGTGCCAGCAGCTTACATGGCGGGGGCTCCTACAATGAGCAGTTCTTC. Residues: CASSLHGGGSYNEQFF. The chain employs TRBV11-2 and TRBJ2-1, with 7 bases fitting TRBD2. This CDR3 has 16 amino acids. J was trimmed by 0 bases and V by 2 bases; bases with no gene match: 4. Germline V lookup: CDR1 SGHAT, CDR2 FQNNGV.

This clonotype was counted ten times or more. V is TRBV12-3 or TRBV12-4 and J is TRBJ2-3, with D tentatively TRBD1 or TRBD2 (5 bases each). The length of the CDR3 is 17 residues. V gave up 3 bases and J gave up 1 base, with 17 bases separating them. The CDR3 coding sequence is TGTGCCAGCAGTTTTGGAAGGGGAGCGGATCGCACAGATACGCAGTATTTT. This sequence encodes CASSFGRGADRTDTQYF.

The chain joins TRBV11-2 to TRBJ2-3; D uncertain. Germline V gives CDR1 SGHAT, CDR2 FQNNGV. V was pared by 1 base and J by 2 bases, with 7 bases between. The CDR3 covers 14 residues. The CDR3 is CASSLGLHTDTQYF. The CDR3 DNA reads as TGTGCCAGCAGCTTAGGATTGCACACAGATACGCAGTATTTT. The whole variable domain, remainder taken from reference TRBV11-2 and TRBJ2-3, is EAGVAQSPRYKIIEKRQSVAFWCNPISGHATLYWYQQILGQGPKLLIQFQNNGVVDDSQLPKDRFSAERLKGVDSTLKIQPAKLEDSAVYLCASSLGLHTDTQYFGPGTRLTVL.

V gene TRBV27 combines with J gene TRBJ1-6; 7 bases line up with TRBD1. The CDR3 runs 17 residues. Germline V gives CDR1 MNHEY, CDR2 SMNVEV (reference sequence). The trim removed 2 bases at V and 0 bases at J, leaving 4 bases unmatched. This CDR3 reads CASSLDRASSYNSPLHF. The CDR3 DNA follows: TGTGCCAGCAGTTTAGACAGGGCAAGCTCCTATAATTCACCCCTCCACTTT.

This clonotype was observed many times. This chain uses TRBV29-1 with TRBJ2-7; D is ambiguous. The V end lost 0 bases, the J end lost 6 bases, and 12 bases lay between the germline ends. CDR1 is SQVTM, CDR2 ANQGSEA, per germline. The CDR3 has 13 amino acids. The CDR3 is CSVEDRRLSEQYF. CDR3 DNA: TGCAGCGTTGAAGATCGAAGGCTTAGCGAGCAGTACTTC.

The table lists this clonotype with many counts. V and J are TRBV20-1 and TRBJ1-4; D not resolved. This CDR3 is built from 11 residues. The ends were cut back, 6 bases at V and 8 bases at J, with 10 bases in the middle. The V gene's germline CDR1 is DFQATT and CDR2 SNEGSKA (reference sequence). In nucleotides, the CDR3 is TGCAGTGCCGTAAGAGGGGAAAAACTGTTTTTT. This translates into CSAVRGEKLFF.

This clonotype was seen many times. V gene TRBV12-3 or TRBV12-4 combines with J gene TRBJ1-2, with 8 positions matching TRBD1. J was trimmed by 4 bases and V by 5 bases; bases with no gene match: 6. This CDR3 is built from 14 residues. The chain's CDR3 is CASSPADRVYGYTF. CDR3 DNA: TGTGCCAGCAGTCCCGCGGACAGGGTCTATGGCTACACCTTC.

The chain employs TRBV7-2 and TRBJ2-7; TRBD2 matches at 12 bases. The CDR3 is 16 amino acids. V trimming: 5 bases; J trimming: 5 bases; junction bases outside the gene matches: 10. Per the germline V gene, CDR1 is SGHTA and CDR2 is FQGNSA. The CDR3 nucleotides read TGTGCCAGCAGCGCCGCTAGCGGGGGGGCAGGGGACGAGCAGTACTTC. Amino acids: CASSAASGGAGDEQYF.

This clonotype was picked up many times. V and J are TRBV5-1 and TRBJ1-5; 9 bases fit TRBD1. The V gene's germline CDR1 is SGHRS and CDR2 YFSETQ. V was clipped by 3 bases and J by 0 bases; unmatched bases: 4. CDR3 length: 16 amino acids. The CDR3 is CASSSGTGYSNQPQHF. The CDR3 DNA reads as TGCGCCAGCAGCTCCGGGACAGGGTATAGCAATCAGCCCCAGCATTTT.

This clonotype was found many times. The V call is TRBV7-2, the J call TRBJ2-7; TRBD2 might be the D (5 bases). V lost 0 bases to trimming and J lost 0 bases, with 12 bases between them. Germline V gene data show CDR1 as SGHTA and CDR2 as FQGNSA. The CDR3 covers 16 residues. In nucleotides, the CDR3 is TGTGCCAGCAGCTTAGCGGTTAGCGTAAGCTCCTACGAGCAGTACTTC. This sequence encodes CASSLAVSVSSYEQYF.

The chain couples TRBV9 to TRBJ2-7; D is uncertain. V lost 0 bases and J lost 1, with 14 bases in between. The CDR3 is 16 amino acids. Germline V CDR1 and CDR2: SGDLS, YYNGEE. Here the CDR3 DNA reads TGTGCCAGCAGCGTAGGAGGCGGTCGGAGATCCTACGAGCAGTACTTC. Protein sequence: CASSVGGGRRSYEQYF. The full variable domain, rest sourced from reference TRBV9 and TRBJ2-7, is DSGVTQTPKHLITATGQRVTLRCSPRSGDLSVYWYQQSLDQGLQFLIQYYNGEERAKGNILERFSAQQFPDLHSELNLSSLELGDSALYFCASSVGGGRRSYEQYFGPGTRLTVT.

This clonotype was detected ten times or more. This rearrangement joins TRBV28 to TRBJ2-7; 7 bases map to TRBD1. The CDR3 is made up of 15 amino acids. Germline trimming cut 6 bases from V and 0 bases from J; bases unmatched to any gene: 8. CDR1 and CDR2 (germline): MDHEN, SYDVKM. CDR3 DNA sequence: TGTGCCAGCAGGCCGACAGGGCTGAGCTCCTACGAGCAGTACTTC. It translates to CASRPTGLSSYEQYF.